This paragraph covers one T cell receptor beta chain sequence. This sample is part of a study of control samples from healthy donors and cancer patients. The repertoire was sequenced with immunoSEQ multiplex PCR; TCRdb's copy has only in-frame clones and lacks some. The profile shows some 100,000 clones, 88% of them singletons. The germline V gene has CDR1 SNHLY and CDR2 FYNNEI. This CDR3 region has 13 residues. V lost 7 bases and J 8 bases, leaving 14 bases between the germline ends. The TCR comes from a young man in good health. The J gene is TRBJ1-4, the V gene TRBV2; D possibly corresponds to TRBD1 (6 bases). Source material: blood. DNA of the CDR3: TGTGCCAGCAACAACAGGGTGTCGGAAAAACTGTTTTTT. Its translation: CASNNRVSEKLFF.